This entry lists 25 T cell receptor beta chains sequenced from one sample in a study of T cell clonality in common variable immunodeficiency. Using immunoSEQ multiplex PCR, the repertoire was profiled, and TCRdb retains in-frame clones only, with some absent. Reported are tens of thousands of clones, none seen only once; the ten largest carry 10%. Material for sequencing was peripheral blood mononuclear cells. These receptor sequences come from a person aged 18 to 70 in good health.

This clone was counted many times. The read ends 3 residues before the CDR3 terminus; that terminus is restored from the germline J gene. The rearrangement links TRBV20-1 to TRBJ1-5; no clear D. There are 15 residues in the CDR3. Germline V gene data show CDR1 as DFQATT and CDR2 as SNEGSKA (reference sequence). V shed 4 bases and J shed 0 bases, with 13 bases lying between them. The CDR3 sequence: CSAKLAGDSNQPQHF. The DNA read from the CDR3 is TGCAGTGCTAAGCTGGCAGGAGATAGCAATCAGCCC.

This clone came up many times. Coverage ceases 3 residues before the CDR3 finishes, and the germline J gene fills in the end. The V gene is TRBV5-1, the J gene TRBJ1-1, with 10 bases that match TRBD1. CDR1 and CDR2 (germline): SGHRS, YFSETQ. CDR3 length equals 15 residues. V shed 0 bases, J shed 5 bases, and the junction held 4 bases outside the gene matches. The CDR3 spells CASSLGTGGGTEAFF. The part of the CDR3 DNA that was read is TGCGCCAGCAGCTTGGGGACAGGGGGAGGGACTGAA.

This clone is deemed medium-sized (0.01 to 0.1%). The CDR3 is cut off 3 residues early in the read; its end comes from the germline J gene. This rearrangement joins TRBV20-1 to TRBJ1-1; tentative D call: TRBD1 (5 bases). Per germline, CDR1 DFQATT and CDR2 SNEGSKA (reference sequence). The CDR3 spans 14 residues. The V gene lost 0 bases and the J gene lost 4 bases, with 12 bases spanning the gap. CDR3 DNA, as far as it was read: TGCAGTGCTAGAGAGCTCACGGGGGGCACTGAA. This encodes CSARELTGGTE. The full CDR3 sequence reads CSARELTGGTEAFF.

In its sample, this clone was seen many times. The read falls 3 residues short of the CDR3 end, and the missing part is taken from the germline J gene. The V gene is TRBV28, the J gene TRBJ2-5, with D perhaps matching TRBD1 (5 bases). This CDR3 has 13 residues. CDR1 and CDR2 from the germline V gene are MDHEN and SYDVKM. V was clipped by 7 bases and J by 5 bases, with 14 bases between them. The covered CDR3 bases are TGTGCCAGCACCATTAAGGGGTGGGAGACC. Translation gives CASTIKGWET. The entire CDR3 protein reads CASTIKGWETQYF.

With regard to this clone: A much more abundant neighbour one base away suggests this may be a read error. The CDR3 is cut off 3 residues early in the read; its end comes from the germline J gene. Other DNA sequences of this sample code for an identical CDR3. The chain links TRBV18 to TRBJ1-2; 7 nucleotides agree with TRBD1. The CDR3 is 15 residues long. Germline CDR1 reads KGHSH; CDR2 reads LQKENI. CDR3: CASSPRKQGNYGYTF. The sequenced part of the CDR3 DNA is TGTGCCAGTTCACCACGGAAACAGGGGAACTATGGC.

This clone was seen at least ten times. The read ends 3 residues shy of where the CDR3 ends; the end is completed using the germline J gene. The rearrangement links TRBV20-1 to TRBJ1-1, with TRBD1 identical over 12 bases. CDR3 length: 17 residues. Germline-derived CDR1 and CDR2 are DFQATT and SNEGSKA (reference sequence). V lost 3 bases and J lost 7; bases outside the gene matches: 15. The chain's CDR3 is CSASKWSGTGGANEAFF. The sequenced part of the CDR3 DNA is TGCAGTGCTAGTAAGTGGTCGGGGACAGGGGGCGCGAATGAA.

This clone was recorded at least ten times. The read ends 3 residues shy of where the CDR3 ends; the end is completed using the germline J gene. The J gene is TRBJ1-1, the V gene TRBV5-1; 7 bases match TRBD1. V trimming: 2 bases; J trimming: 1 base; junction bases outside the gene matches: 5. This CDR3 contains 15 residues. In germline, CDR1 is SGHRS, CDR2 YFSETQ. CDR3 amino acids: CASSLKTGWNTEAFF. The CDR3 DNA, read in part, is TGCGCCAGCAGCTTAAAGACAGGGTGGAACACTGAA.

This clone was seen at least ten times. Read data end 3 residues before the CDR3 end; the end is taken from the germline J gene. The chain combines TRBV5-1 with TRBJ1-1; no clear D. Deletions cut 3 bases from V and 0 bases from J, with 15 bases between. CDR1 is SGHRS and CDR2 is YFSETQ in the germline V gene. This CDR3 comprises 16 residues. CDR3 DNA (partial): TGCGCCAGCAGCTCCCGCGGGGTGCACATGAACACTGAA. Its translation: CASSSRGVHMNTE. The complete CDR3 sequence is CASSSRGVHMNTEAFF.

This clone was counted ten times or more. With the read ending 3 residues before the CDR3 end, the germline J gene is used to fill in that end. This chain links TRBV5-4 with TRBJ1-1, with 9 bases aligning to TRBD1. The CDR3 consists of 15 residues. V lost 3 bases and J lost 5; bases outside the gene matches: 8. The germline CDR1 and CDR2 sequences are SGHNT and YYREEE (reference sequence). The CDR3 sequence is CASSSPLTGGTEAFF. The CDR3 DNA, read in part, is TGTGCCAGCAGCTCACCCCTGACAGGGGGGACTGAA.

This clone showed up many times. The read ends 3 residues shy of where the CDR3 ends; the end is completed using the germline J gene. The V and J genes are TRBV19 and TRBJ1-5; 7 bases line up with TRBD1. J lost 6 bases, V lost 7 bases, and 9 bases had no gene match. CDR1 is LNHDA and CDR2 is SQIVND in the germline V gene (reference sequence). The CDR3 extends over 14 amino acids. The sequenced part of the CDR3 DNA is TGTGCCAGTACCCCGGGACAGAGGCGTCAGCCC. As protein: CASTPGQRRQP. The full CDR3 is CASTPGQRRQPQHF.

Many counts were recorded for this clone. This CDR3 is CAHRGTEYTEAFF. Partial CDR3 DNA: TGTGCTCATAGGGGGACAGAATACACTGAA. V is TRBV10-3 and J is TRBJ1-1; TRBD1 agrees at 7 bases. The missing CDR3 end, 3 residues past where the read stops, is filled in from the germline J gene. The CDR3 sequence is 13 residues long. Germline assignment: CDR1 ENHRY and CDR2 SYGVKD.

This clone occurred many times. The observed sequence ends 3 residues before the CDR3 terminus, with the missing tail filled in from the germline J gene. This chain links TRBV29-1 with TRBJ2-7; 7 bases are shared with TRBD2. CDR1 is SQVTM, CDR2 ANQGSEA, per germline. With V trimmed by 1 base and J by 4 bases, 4 bases remained unmatched. This CDR3 region has 13 residues. The DNA read from the CDR3 is TGCAGCGTTGAAGGCGGCGGGAGTTACGAG. This gives the protein CSVEGGGSYE. The whole CDR3 sequence is CSVEGGGSYEQYF.

This clone was picked up many times. Coverage ceases 3 residues before the CDR3 finishes, and the germline J gene fills in the end. The chain links TRBV6-1 to TRBJ2-3; 8 nucleotides agree with TRBD2. CDR1 MNHNS and CDR2 SASEGT come from the germline V gene. CDR3 length: 14 residues. V shed 6 bases and J 4 bases; nucleotides not matched to a gene: 6. The covered CDR3 bases are TGTGCCAGCAGGGAACGGGGGGGATCAGATACG. This sequence encodes CASRERGGSDT. The whole CDR3 protein is CASRERGGSDTQYF.

This clone was recorded at least ten times. The read terminates 3 residues before the CDR3 end, so the remaining end is supplied by the germline J gene. The chain couples TRBV30 to TRBJ2-2; a weak D match, TRBD2 (6 bases). The V end lost 4 bases, the J end lost 3 bases, and 12 bases lay between the germline ends. This CDR3 region has 14 residues. The germline gives CDR1 GTSNPN, CDR2 SVGIG (reference sequence). The CDR3 DNA, read in part, is TGTGCCTGGAAATTGGGGGGATACACCGGGGAG. Its translation is CAWKLGGYTGE. The whole CDR3 protein is CAWKLGGYTGELFF.

This clone showed up many times. The missing CDR3 end, 3 residues past where the read stops, is filled in from the germline J gene. This chain uses TRBV7-6 with TRBJ2-1; no reliable D call. Per germline, CDR1 SGHVS and CDR2 FNYEAQ. The CDR3 has 13 residues. Deletions cut 1 base from V and 6 bases from J, with 7 bases between. The CDR3 DNA, read in part, is TGTGCCAGCAGCTTAGGGCTCTTCAATGAG. It codes for CASSLGLFNE. The full CDR3 protein is CASSLGLFNEQFF. Looking up the rest from reference TRBV7-6 and TRBJ2-1 gives the full variable domain: GAGVSQSPRYKVTKRGQDVALRCDPISGHVSLYWYRQALGQGPEFLTYFNYEAQQDKSGLPNDRFSAERPEGSISTLTIQRTEQRDSAMYRCASSLGLFNEQFFGPGTRLTVL.

This clone has a count of ten or more. A read error may produce the germline difference seen at one junction end. The DNA ends 3 residues before the CDR3 does, and the rest of the CDR3 is filled in from the germline J gene. This sequence joins TRBV4-2 and TRBJ2-5, with D tentatively TRBD2 (5 bases). The V gene's germline CDR1 is LGHNA and CDR2 YNFKEQ. The CDR3 contains 13 residues. The CDR3 sequence: CASSSVSQETQYF. The CDR3 DNA, read in part, is TGCGCCAGCAGTAGCGTCAGCCAAGAGACC.

The table lists this clone with many counts. The CDR3 DNA, read in part, is TGTGCCAGCTCACCAGGCAGGGCCATTAACTATGGC. Its translation: CASSPGRAINYG. The entire CDR3 protein reads CASSPGRAINYGYTF. The V call is TRBV18, the J call TRBJ1-2; the D gene is possibly TRBD1 (5 bases). Read data end 3 residues before the CDR3 end; the end is taken from the germline J gene. CDR3 size: 15 residues. The germline V gene encodes CDR1 KGHSH and CDR2 LQKENI. Trimming removed 2 bases at V and 1 base at J, with 11 bases between.

In this sample, this clone turned up many times. The read is 3 residues too short to cover the CDR3 end, so that end is filled in from the germline J gene. The chain combines TRBV7-8 with TRBJ2-1, with 16 positions matching TRBD2. The CDR3 length is 18 residues. Unmatched junction bases numbered 10, after V lost 3 bases and J lost 8 bases. Germline CDR1 is SGHVS and CDR2 is FQNEAQ. CDR3 in amino acids: CASSFRTPGLAGGDEQFF. CDR3 bases read: TGTGCCAGCAGCTTTAGGACACCGGGACTAGCGGGAGGGGATGAG.

This clone was recorded at least ten times. The DNA ends 3 residues before the CDR3 does, and the rest of the CDR3 is filled in from the germline J gene. The chain carries TRBV13 and TRBJ2-3, with 14 bases that match TRBD2. The CDR3 contains 16 residues. Per germline, CDR1 PRHDT and CDR2 FYEKMQ (reference sequence). The CDR3 region is CASSPQGLAGVGTQYF. Partial CDR3 DNA: TGTGCCAGCAGCCCGCAGGGACTAGCGGGAGTAGGGACG.

This clone was seen at least ten times. The CDR3 end is not reached by the read, which stops 3 residues before it; the germline J gene fills it in. The rearrangement uses TRBV5-1 and TRBJ1-1; TRBD1 agrees at 8 bases. Germline CDR1 SGHRS, CDR2 YFSETQ. The CDR3 contains 15 residues. Trimming at V came to 0 bases and at J to 4 bases, leaving 5 bases not matched to a gene. CDR3 DNA, as far as it was read: TGCGCCAGCAGCTTGGAGTCAGGGGGCGGCACTGAA. This encodes CASSLESGGGTE. The complete CDR3 protein is CASSLESGGGTEAFF.

In its sample, this clone was seen many times. The CDR3 end falls 3 residues outside the read, so it is completed with the germline J gene. This sequence joins TRBV24-1 and TRBJ2-2; 9 bases map to TRBD1. After removal of 6 bases from V and 8 bases from J, the junction contained 6 bases not matched to a gene. This CDR3 region has 14 residues. Germline V gene lookup returns CDR1 KGHDR and CDR2 SFDVKD. The CDR3 bases that were read are TGTGCCACCAGTTGGCGGGACAGGGAAGGGGAG. Its protein product is CATSWRDREGE. The whole CDR3 is CATSWRDREGELFF.

Ten or more counts support this clone. The DNA ends 3 residues before the CDR3 does, and the rest of the CDR3 is filled in from the germline J gene. V gene TRBV13 combines with J gene TRBJ1-1; no firm D call. Germline CDR1 and CDR2: PRHDT and FYEKMQ (reference sequence). Between the trimmed V and J ends, which lost 3 bases and 2 bases, there was a span of 4 bases. This CDR3 comprises 12 residues. The DNA read from the CDR3 is TGTGCCAGCAGCTTTCAAAACACTGAA. Translated: CASSFQNTE. The entire CDR3 sequence reads CASSFQNTEAFF.

This clone was seen at least ten times. Read data end 3 residues before the CDR3 end; the end is taken from the germline J gene. The chain links TRBV7-7 to TRBJ2-7; 10 bases are shared with TRBD1. The CDR3 extends over 16 amino acids. Trimming took 2 bases from V and 2 from J; bases not matched to a gene: 6. Looked up from germline, CDR1 is SSHAT and CDR2 is FNYEAQ (reference sequence). The covered CDR3 bases are TGTGCCAGCAGCTTATCGGGGACAGGGGACACCTACGAG. It yields the protein CASSLSGTGDTYE. The full CDR3 is CASSLSGTGDTYEQYF.

Ten or more counts support this clone. The part of the CDR3 DNA that was read is TGTGCCAGCAGCGAGATAGGACAGGTTGAA. Amino acids: CASSEIGQVE. In full, the CDR3 is CASSEIGQVEAFF. V is TRBV12-3 or TRBV12-4 and J is TRBJ1-1; TRBD1 agrees at 7 bases. From the germline J gene comes the end of the CDR3, since the read stops 3 residues before it. V was pared by 6 bases and J by 7 bases, with 8 bases of the junction left unmatched. CDR3 length equals 13 residues.

This clone was counted many times. The read halts 3 residues ahead of the CDR3 end, with the missing end drawn from the germline J gene. The rearrangement joins TRBV20-1 to TRBJ2-7; D uncertain. CDR1 DFQATT and CDR2 SNEGSKA come from the germline V gene (reference sequence). Trimming pared 6 bases from V and 5 bases from J, leaving 20 bases between. The CDR3 extends over 14 amino acids. The CDR3 sequence is CSAKMGSFFNEQYF. CDR3 DNA, as far as it was read: TGCAGTGCCAAGATGGGCAGCTTCTTCAACGAG.